Described below is a single TCR beta chain sequence and its context. Some clones are missing from TCRdb's copy, which holds only in-frame ones; the method was immunoSEQ multiplex PCR. The sample records 180,000 or so clones, around 81% being singletons. In Seattle, patients joined the study during active infection and were tracked longitudinally. These data belong to a study of blood T cell repertoires in COVID-19. At the level of the study: PBMCs, B-cell-depleted T cells, or T cells provided the cDNA or gDNA that made up the material.

Germline V gene lookup returns CDR1 MNHEY and CDR2 SVGAGI. The V gene lost 7 bases and the J gene lost 6 bases, with 7 bases spanning the gap. This CDR3 contains 11 residues. The rearrangement uses TRBV6-5 and TRBJ2-1; D remains unclear. Sequencing used peripheral blood. The receptor was derived from a woman in her forties with COVID-19, enrolled during active disease. CDR3 bases: TGTGCCAGCACCGGGTTCAATGAGCAGTTCTTC. Translating gives CASTGFNEQFF.